These T cell receptor beta chains were read from a single sample in a study of T cells in Graves' hyperthyroidism and ophthalmopathy. Using its own MiXCR run on the multiplex PCR reads, TCRdb lists one record per CDR3 protein. The table includes 400,000 to 600,000 distinct CDR3 sequences, 20% detected once. Sequencing input: blood. The receptor set was obtained from a man younger than 35 with Graves' hyperthyroidism. The CDR3 runs from the conserved cysteine through the conserved F or W. Each record gives: J gene, D gene, V gene, clone size, CDR3 protein, CDR3 DNA. The D gene is left open where the match is weak. For some rows the clone size is stated as once, few or many, or as a class when expanded; others skip it.

TRBJ1-1,TRBD1,TRBV6-4,NA,CASTLGQGGGTEAFF,TGTGCCAGCACCCTAGGACAGGGGGGCGGCACTGAAGCTTTCTTT
TRBJ2-7,NA,TRBV19,NA,CASSTGAVGYEQYF,TGTGCCAGTAGTACCGGGGCGGTTGGGTACGAGCAGTACTTC
TRBJ2-5,NA,TRBV11-2,few,CASSLELNQETQYF,TGTGCCAGCAGCTTAGAACTGAACCAAGAGACCCAGTACTTC
TRBJ2-1,TRBD2,TRBV14,NA,CASSQEGLATSEQFF,TGTGCCAGCAGCCAAGAGGGACTAGCCACCAGTGAGCAGTTCTTC
TRBJ2-5,NA,TRBV7-2,many,CASRRWETQYF,TGTGCCAGCAGGCGGTGGGAGACCCAGTACTTC
TRBJ1-5,NA,TRBV19,many,CASSIGSQPQHF,TGTGCCAGTAGTATCGGTTCTCAGCCCCAGCATTTT
TRBJ2-3,NA,TRBV6-5,NA,CASSYSWRTDTQYF,TGTGCCAGCAGTTACTCGTGGCGCACAGATACGCAGTATTTT
TRBJ1-1,NA,TRBV10-2,NA,CASSYIDRNTEAFF,TGCGCCAGCAGTTACATTGACAGAAACACTGAAGCTTTCTTT
TRBJ1-4,TRBD1,TRBV6-2/TRBV6-3,NA,CASSYSKFGQGDEKLFF,TGTGCCAGCAGTTACTCGAAGTTCGGTCAGGGGGATGAAAAACTGTTTTTT
TRBJ2-5,NA,TRBV18,few,CASSPPRTGQETQYF,TGTGCCAGCTCACCACCGAGGACCGGACAAGAGACCCAGTACTTC
TRBJ1-1,NA,TRBV27,few,CASMGGLDTEAFF,TGTGCCAGTATGGGGGGCCTGGACACTGAAGCTTTCTTT
TRBJ2-7,TRBD2,TRBV12-3/TRBV12-4,many,CASSPTSGGYEQYF,TGTGCCAGCAGTCCGACTAGCGGGGGATACGAGCAGTACTTC
TRBJ2-7,NA,TRBV7-8,many,CASSPRDPYEQYF,TGTGCCAGCAGCCCCCGGGACCCCTACGAGCAGTACTTC
TRBJ2-7,NA,TRBV7-9,many,CASSLDADGNEQYF,TGTGCCAGCAGCTTAGACGCAGATGGGAACGAGCAGTACTTC
TRBJ2-7,NA,TRBV6-2/TRBV6-3,many,CARQPRARMVEQYF,TGTGCCCGCCAACCTCGGGCCCGGATGGTCGAGCAGTACTTC
TRBJ1-1,NA,TRBV29-1,NA,CSDIMTRLEAFF,TGCAGCGACATCATGACAAGGCTTGAAGCTTTCTTT
TRBJ1-1,TRBD1,TRBV6-1,many,CASTPGQGFPGRAFF,TGTGCCAGCACCCCGGGACAGGGTTTCCCTGGGAGAGCTTTCTTT
TRBJ1-1,NA,TRBV29-1,NA,CSVHGVNTEAFF,TGCAGCGTACACGGGGTGAACACTGAAGCTTTCTTT
TRBJ1-1,NA,TRBV2,NA,CASSGQGPEAFF,TGTGCCAGCAGTGGGCAGGGGCCCGAAGCTTTCTTT
TRBJ1-2,TRBD1,TRBV6-5,many,CASSPKDRGYGYTF,TGTGCCAGCAGTCCCAAGGACAGGGGTTACGGCTACACCTTC
TRBJ1-1,NA,TRBV12-3/TRBV12-4,many,CASSPTGRSTEAFF,TGTGCCAGCAGTCCAACAGGACGGTCGACTGAAGCTTTCTTT
TRBJ2-7,NA,TRBV27,NA,CASSLKLVGYEQYF,TGTGCCAGCAGTTTAAAACTAGTCGGATACGAGCAGTACTTC
TRBJ1-5,NA,TRBV12-3/TRBV12-4,many,CASSWAENQPQHF,TGTGCCAGCAGTTGGGCCGAAAATCAGCCCCAGCATTTT
TRBJ2-5,TRBD1,TRBV20-1,NA,CSAARPRVGDRGRLEETQYF,TGCAGTGCTGCACGCCCCCGAGTAGGGGACAGGGGGCGCTTAGAAGAGACCCAGTACTTC
TRBJ1-1,NA,TRBV28,few,CASILSEGNTEAFF,TGTGCCAGCATCCTCAGCGAGGGGAACACTGAAGCTTTCTTT
TRBJ2-7,NA,TRBV7-6,many,CASSLGAGQNEQYF,TGTGCCAGCAGCTTAGGAGCAGGACAAAACGAGCAGTACTTC
TRBJ1-1,NA,TRBV6-5,many,CASSYSNEEAFF,TGTGCCAGCAGTTACTCCAATGAGGAAGCTTTCTTT
TRBJ1-1,NA,TRBV12-5,many,CASGFKGVETEAFF,TGTGCTAGTGGTTTCAAGGGGGTGGAAACTGAAGCTTTCTTT
TRBJ1-1,NA,TRBV29-1,many,CSVQEFMNTEAFF,TGCAGCGTCCAGGAATTCATGAACACTGAAGCTTTCTTT
TRBJ2-3,NA,TRBV11-3,NA,CASSSGFSTDTQYF,TGTGCCAGCAGCTCGGGTTTTAGCACAGATACGCAGTATTTT
TRBJ1-5,NA,TRBV12-3/TRBV12-4,few,CASSSGQIRNQPQHF,TGTGCCAGCAGTTCCGGGCAGATTCGCAATCAGCCCCAGCATTTT
TRBJ2-2,NA,TRBV12-3/TRBV12-4,NA,CASSGTGGTGELFF,TGTGCCAGCAGTGGCACAGGAGGCACCGGGGAGCTGTTTTTT
TRBJ2-2,NA,TRBV29-1,many,CSVTGTSSSTGELFF,TGCAGCGTGACAGGGACTAGTAGCTCGACCGGGGAGCTGTTTTTT
TRBJ1-3,NA,TRBV19,NA,CASSTGRGLSGNTIYF,TGTGCCAGTAGTACGGGACGCGGGCTCTCTGGAAACACCATATATTTT
TRBJ2-5,TRBD1,TRBV2,many,CASRPPTGQETQYF,TGTGCCAGCAGGCCGCCGACAGGGCAAGAGACCCAGTACTTC
TRBJ2-6,NA,TRBV3-1,few,CASSQVGRSSGANVLTF,TGTGCCAGCAGCCAAGTCGGACGCAGCTCTGGGGCCAACGTCCTGACTTTC
TRBJ1-5,NA,TRBV28,many,CASSGNMVDQPQHF,TGTGCCAGCAGTGGCAATATGGTTGATCAGCCCCAGCATTTT
TRBJ2-5,NA,TRBV30,many,CAWSRSEGVRETQYF,TGTGCCTGGAGCCGGAGCGAGGGGGTTCGAGAGACCCAGTACTTC
TRBJ1-3,NA,TRBV6-1,many,CASSEVQLSGNTIYF,TGTGCCAGCAGTGAAGTTCAGCTCTCTGGAAACACCATATATTTT
TRBJ1-4,TRBD1,TRBV6-1,few,CASSAVTETGVEKLFF,TGTGCCAGCAGTGCTGTTACCGAGACAGGGGTGGAAAAACTGTTTTTT
TRBJ2-7,TRBD1,TRBV6-5,many,CASSRGTGGSPYF,TGTGCCAGCAGTCGCGGGACAGGCGGTAGTCCGTACTTC
TRBJ2-5,TRBD1,TRBV28,many,CASSFPGQGWETQYF,TGTGCCAGCAGTTTCCCGGGACAGGGCTGGGAGACCCAGTACTTC
TRBJ1-2,NA,TRBV12-3/TRBV12-4,many,CASSLRPRGGYTF,TGTGCCAGCAGTTTAAGGCCCCGGGGTGGCTACACCTTC
TRBJ2-2,NA,TRBV5-1,many,CASSLPQGTGELFF,TGCGCCAGCAGCTTGCCCCAGGGGACCGGGGAGCTGTTTTTT
TRBJ2-5,NA,TRBV27,NA,CASRGGGPLETQYF,TGTGCCAGCAGAGGTGGGGGGCCATTGGAGACCCAGTACTTC
TRBJ2-4,NA,TRBV5-1,few,CASSVGGGGQNIQYF,TGCGCCAGCAGCGTTGGAGGGGGAGGCCAAAACATTCAGTACTTC
TRBJ2-4,NA,TRBV25-1,many,CASSSQGGEGTKNIQYF,TGTGCCAGCAGTTCGCAGGGGGGGGAAGGGACCAAAAACATTCAGTACTTC
TRBJ1-5,TRBD1,TRBV12-3/TRBV12-4,many,CASRLGMSGQEHF,TGTGCCAGCAGGTTGGGGATGTCGGGACAGGAGCATTTT
TRBJ1-2,TRBD1,TRBV2,NA,CASSEPPGQGLYGYTF,TGTGCCAGCAGTGAGCCTCCGGGACAGGGGCTTTATGGCTACACCTTC
TRBJ1-5,NA,TRBV19,many,CASSLTGMGNQPQHF,TGTGCCAGTAGTCTGACGGGGATGGGAAATCAGCCCCAGCATTTT
TRBJ1-1,NA,TRBV30,NA,CAWSEAYEAFF,TGTGCCTGGAGTGAGGCTTATGAAGCTTTCTTT
TRBJ2-2,NA,TRBV11-1,many,CASPLSGDLNTGELFF,TGTGCCAGCCCCCTGTCGGGGGACCTGAACACCGGGGAGCTGTTTTTT
TRBJ2-5,NA,TRBV12-3/TRBV12-4,many,CASSLRRRQETQYF,TGTGCCAGCAGTTTGCGACGTCGTCAAGAGACCCAGTACTTC
TRBJ2-5,TRBD2,TRBV2,many,CASSEGSLAGGNQETQYF,TGTGCCAGCAGTGAAGGGTCACTAGCGGGGGGAAACCAAGAGACCCAGTACTTC
TRBJ2-5,NA,TRBV28,NA,CASSLYGTSETQYF,TGTGCCAGCAGTTTATACGGGACATCGGAGACCCAGTACTTC
TRBJ1-2,NA,TRBV6-5,many,CASSYSRNRNYGYTF,TGTGCCAGCAGTTACTCGAGAAACAGGAACTATGGCTACACCTTC
TRBJ1-2,NA,TRBV5-1,many,CASSLAGGDGYTF,TGTGCCAGCAGCTTGGCGGGGGGGGATGGCTACACCTTC
TRBJ2-6,NA,TRBV11-2,many,CASSLRGANVLTF,TGTGCCAGCAGCTTAAGGGGTGCCAACGTCCTGACTTTC